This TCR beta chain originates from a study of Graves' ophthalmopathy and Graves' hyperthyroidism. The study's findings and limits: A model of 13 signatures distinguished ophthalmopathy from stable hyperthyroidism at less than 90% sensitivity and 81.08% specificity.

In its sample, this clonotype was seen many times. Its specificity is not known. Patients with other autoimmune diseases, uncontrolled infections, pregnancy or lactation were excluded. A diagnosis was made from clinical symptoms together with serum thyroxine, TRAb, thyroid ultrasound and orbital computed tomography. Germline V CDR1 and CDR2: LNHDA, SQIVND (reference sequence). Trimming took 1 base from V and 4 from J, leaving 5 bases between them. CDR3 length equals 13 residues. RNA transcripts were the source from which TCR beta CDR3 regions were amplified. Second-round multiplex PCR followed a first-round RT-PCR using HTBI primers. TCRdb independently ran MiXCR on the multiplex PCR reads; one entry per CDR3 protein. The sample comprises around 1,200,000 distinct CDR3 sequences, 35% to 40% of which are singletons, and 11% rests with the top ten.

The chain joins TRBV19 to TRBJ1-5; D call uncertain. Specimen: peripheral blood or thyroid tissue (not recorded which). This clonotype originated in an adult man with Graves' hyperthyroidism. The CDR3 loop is CASSIAVNQPQHF. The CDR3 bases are TGTGCCAGTAGTATAGCCGTGAATCAGCCCCAGCATTTT.